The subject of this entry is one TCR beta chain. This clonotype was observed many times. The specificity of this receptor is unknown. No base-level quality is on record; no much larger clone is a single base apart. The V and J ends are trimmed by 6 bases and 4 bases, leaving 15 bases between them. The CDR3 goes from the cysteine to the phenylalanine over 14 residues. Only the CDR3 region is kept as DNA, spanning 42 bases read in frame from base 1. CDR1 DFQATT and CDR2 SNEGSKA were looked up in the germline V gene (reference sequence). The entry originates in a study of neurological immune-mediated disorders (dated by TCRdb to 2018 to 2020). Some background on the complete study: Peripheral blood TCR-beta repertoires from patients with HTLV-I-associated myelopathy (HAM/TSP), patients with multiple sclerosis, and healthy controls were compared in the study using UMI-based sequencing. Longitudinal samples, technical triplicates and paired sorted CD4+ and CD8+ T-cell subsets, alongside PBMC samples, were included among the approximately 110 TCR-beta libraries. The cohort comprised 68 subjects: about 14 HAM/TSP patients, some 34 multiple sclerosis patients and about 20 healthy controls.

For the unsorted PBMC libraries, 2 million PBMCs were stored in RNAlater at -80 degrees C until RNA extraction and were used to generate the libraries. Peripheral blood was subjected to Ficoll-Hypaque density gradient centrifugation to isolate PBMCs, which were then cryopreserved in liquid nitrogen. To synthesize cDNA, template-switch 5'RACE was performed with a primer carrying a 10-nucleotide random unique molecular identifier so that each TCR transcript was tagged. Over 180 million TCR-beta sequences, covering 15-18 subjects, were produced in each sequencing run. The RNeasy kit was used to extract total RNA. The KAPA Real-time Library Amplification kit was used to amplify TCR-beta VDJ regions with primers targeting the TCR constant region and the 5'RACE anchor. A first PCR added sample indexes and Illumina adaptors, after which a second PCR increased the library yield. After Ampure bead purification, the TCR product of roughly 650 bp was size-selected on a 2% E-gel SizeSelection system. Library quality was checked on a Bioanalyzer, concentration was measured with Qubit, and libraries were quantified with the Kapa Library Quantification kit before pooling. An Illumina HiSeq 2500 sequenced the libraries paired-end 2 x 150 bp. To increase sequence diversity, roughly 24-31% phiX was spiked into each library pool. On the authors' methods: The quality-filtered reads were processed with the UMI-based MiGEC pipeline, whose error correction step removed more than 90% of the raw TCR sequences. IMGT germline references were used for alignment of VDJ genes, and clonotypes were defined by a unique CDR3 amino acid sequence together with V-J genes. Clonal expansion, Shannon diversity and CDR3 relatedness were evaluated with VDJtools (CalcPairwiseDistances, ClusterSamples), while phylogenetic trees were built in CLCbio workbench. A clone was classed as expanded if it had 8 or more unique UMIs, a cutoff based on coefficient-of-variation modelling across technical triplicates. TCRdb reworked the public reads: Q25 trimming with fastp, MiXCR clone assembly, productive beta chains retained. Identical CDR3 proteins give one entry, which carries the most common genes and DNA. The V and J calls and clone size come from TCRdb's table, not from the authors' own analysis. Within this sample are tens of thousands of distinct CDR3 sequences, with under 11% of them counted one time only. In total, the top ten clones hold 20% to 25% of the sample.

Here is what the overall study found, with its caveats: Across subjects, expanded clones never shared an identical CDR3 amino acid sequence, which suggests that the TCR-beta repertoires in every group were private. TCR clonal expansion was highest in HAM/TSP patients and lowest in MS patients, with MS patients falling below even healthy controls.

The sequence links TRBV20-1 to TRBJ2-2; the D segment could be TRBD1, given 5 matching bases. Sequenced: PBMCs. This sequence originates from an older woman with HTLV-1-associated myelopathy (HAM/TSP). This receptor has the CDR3 CSAKSWGATGELFF. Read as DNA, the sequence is TGCAGTGCCAAATCCTGGGGCGCCACCGGGGAGCTGTTTTTT.